These 5 T cell receptor beta chains were all obtained from the same sample, sequenced in a study of blood T cell repertoires in COVID-19. Clones were read by immunoSEQ multiplex PCR, and TCRdb kept only the in-frame ones, dropping some. The repertoire consists of 250,000 or so clones, with around 90% occurring once and the leading ten covering around 3.3%. Sequencing input: peripheral blood. The receptors stem from a man younger than 30 with active or convalescent COVID-19.

This chain connects TRBV21-1 to TRBJ2-1; the D call in the table, TRBD1, was not verified against the DNA. TRBV21-1 is assigned pseudogene status. The CDR3 has 13 residues. DNA for the CDR3: TGTGCCAGCGCGACAGGGCCCTACAATGAGCAGTTCTTC. This sequence encodes CASATGPYNEQFF.

The V gene is TRBV19, the J gene TRBJ2-5; 11 bases are a match to TRBD1. Germline CDR1 LNHDA, CDR2 SQIVND (reference sequence). With V trimmed by 10 bases and J by 5 bases, 3 bases remained unmatched. There are 12 residues in the CDR3. The CDR3 reads CATRDRGETQYF. The CDR3, as DNA: TGTGCCACTCGGGACAGGGGGGAGACCCAGTACTTC.

This chain joins TRBV5-1 and TRBJ2-1, with D perhaps TRBD1 (5 bases). Germline assignment: CDR1 SGHRS and CDR2 YFSETQ. V lost 0 bases, J lost 6 bases, and 7 bases lay in between. The CDR3 is 13 amino acids. CDR3 protein: CASSLGQGNEQFF. CDR3 in DNA: TGCGCCAGCAGCTTGGGGCAGGGCAATGAGCAGTTCTTC.

The sample holds one count of this clone. The chain uses TRBV3-1 (or the pseudogene TRBV3-2) and TRBJ1-1; D uncertain. V lost 2 bases to trimming and J lost 4 bases, with 11 bases between them. Germline CDR1 is LGHDT and CDR2 is YNNKEL (reference sequence). The CDR3 is 14 residues long. Here the CDR3 DNA reads TGTGCCAGCAGCCAACTGTCGGAGGGCACTGAAGCTTTCTTT. Its protein product is CASSQLSEGTEAFF.

The chain carries TRBV4-3 and TRBJ2-7; tentatively, D is TRBD2 (6 bases). Germline values: CDR1 LGHNA, CDR2 YSLEER. V gave up 4 bases and J gave up 0 bases, with 13 bases separating them. This CDR3 comprises 15 residues. The CDR3 reads CASSLDRLGSYEQYF. In DNA, the CDR3 is TGCGCCAGCAGCCTCGATAGACTAGGCTCCTACGAGCAGTACTTC.